A selection of T cell receptor beta chains follows, all from one sample in a study of blood T cell repertoires in COVID-19. Assay used: immunoSEQ multiplex PCR; TCRdb lists only in-frame clones, some missing. This sample has hundreds of thousands of clones; approximately 92% occur once, and the top ten carry 1% to 1.3%. The sequenced sample consisted of PBMCs or T cells enriched from blood (not recorded which). All receptors derive from a man between 25 and 39 years old who had recovered from COVID-19. The CDR3 runs from the conserved cysteine through the conserved F or W. Each record gives: J gene, V gene, D gene, clone size, CDR3 protein, CDR3 DNA. D genes are given only for firm matches. The size field is filled for only some rows; it gives once, few, many or a size class.

>TRBJ2-1|TRBV12-3/TRBV12-4|.|.
CASSPGRGNEQFF
TGTGCCAGCAGTCCGGGCCGGGGCAATGAGCAGTTCTTC
>TRBJ2-7|TRBV7-9|TRBD1|.
CASSSWEDRGYHEQYF
TGTGCCAGCAGCTCCTGGGAGGACAGGGGTTACCACGAGCAGTACTTC
>TRBJ2-7|TRBV30|TRBD1|.
CAWDSGQGYGHEQYF
TGTGCCTGGGACTCCGGACAGGGATATGGCCACGAGCAGTACTTC
>TRBJ2-1|TRBV15|TRBD2|.
CATRGGMNNEQFF
TGTGCCACCCGGGGGGGGATGAACAATGAGCAGTTCTTC
>TRBJ1-2|TRBV30|.|.
CAWSVPASGPKVNGYTF
TGTGCCTGGAGTGTACCCGCCTCAGGGCCAAAGGTGAATGGCTACACCTTC
>TRBJ2-7|TRBV20-1|TRBD2|.
CSASLPGLAVSYEQYF
TGCAGTGCTAGTCTTCCGGGACTAGCGGTCTCCTACGAGCAGTACTTC
>TRBJ2-7|TRBV2|.|.
CASSELAGSYEQYF
TGTGCCAGCAGTGAACTTGCGGGGAGCTACGAGCAGTACTTC
>TRBJ2-7|TRBV10-3|TRBD1|.
CAISEATGGEQYF
TGTGCCATCAGTGAAGCAACAGGGGGCGAGCAGTACTTC
>TRBJ1-4|TRBV20-1|.|.
CSASGRRATNEKLFF
TGCAGTGCTAGTGGTCGGAGAGCAACTAATGAAAAACTGTTTTTT
>TRBJ2-3|TRBV29-1|TRBD2|once
CSVLRLAASTDTQYF
TGCAGCGTCCTACGACTAGCGGCTAGCACAGATACGCAGTATTTT
>TRBJ2-5|TRBV5-6|.|.
CASSVQETQYF
TGTGCCAGCAGCGTACAAGAGACCCAGTACTTC
>TRBJ2-7|TRBV6-5|.|.
CASSPDRFYEQYF
TGTGCCAGCAGCCCCGACAGGTTCTACGAGCAGTACTTC
>TRBJ1-5|TRBV13|TRBD1|.
CASSLGGGAEQPQHF
TGTGCCAGCAGCTTAGGAGGGGGCGCCGAGCAGCCCCAGCATTTT
>TRBJ2-7|TRBV19|.|.
CASSPRLEIDEQYF
TGTGCCAGTAGCCCGCGACTAGAGATAGACGAGCAGTACTTC
>TRBJ1-2|TRBV11-2|TRBD1|.
CASSLASQGGYGYTF
TGTGCCAGCAGCTTAGCGTCTCAGGGGGGCTATGGCTACACCTTC
>TRBJ2-3|TRBV5-1|TRBD2|.
CASSLWTLTSGRGVTDTQYF
TGCGCCAGCAGCTTATGGACACTAACTAGCGGGAGGGGTGTCACAGATACGCAGTATTTT
>TRBJ1-2|TRBV18|.|.
CASQSGDYGYTF
TGTGCCAGCCAATCAGGGGACTATGGCTACACCTTC
>TRBJ2-7|TRBV27|TRBD1|.
CASSTQGVYYEQYF
TGTGCCAGCAGTACACAGGGGGTGTACTACGAGCAGTACTTC
>TRBJ1-2|TRBV30|TRBD1|once
CAWSGPQPGQTNYGYTF
TGTGCCTGGAGTGGACCCCAGCCGGGACAGACTAACTATGGCTACACCTTC
>TRBJ2-3|TRBV2|.|.
CASSSEGPDTQYF
TGTGCCAGCAGTTCCGAGGGTCCCGATACGCAGTATTTT
>TRBJ1-6|TRBV7-3|.|once
CAIELGPSTQNSPLHF
TGTGCCATCGAACTTGGGCCAAGCACTCAAAATTCACCCCTCCACTTT
>TRBJ2-3|TRBV11-2|TRBD2|.
CASSPGVWGEGLGTDTQYF
TGTGCCAGCAGCCCCGGGGTCTGGGGGGAGGGCCTGGGCACAGATACGCAGTATTTT
>TRBJ2-1|TRBV27|.|.
CASAGVGVRNEQFF
TGTGCCAGCGCAGGGGTCGGGGTTCGCAATGAGCAGTTCTTC
>TRBJ2-7|TRBV29-1|TRBD1|.
CSVRGQAYEQYF
TGCAGCGTTAGAGGACAGGCCTACGAGCAGTACTTC
>TRBJ2-1|TRBV14|.|.
CASSQEAASDDEQFF
TGTGCCAGCAGCCAAGAAGCGGCTAGCGATGATGAGCAGTTCTTC
>TRBJ2-2|TRBV11-2|.|.
CASSLGLWDKNTGELFF
TGTGCCAGCAGCTTAGGGTTATGGGACAAGAACACCGGGGAGCTGTTTTTT
>TRBJ2-3|TRBV4-1|TRBD1|.
CASSQVPGGRDTQYF
TGCGCCAGCAGCCAAGTACCAGGGGGCCGAGATACGCAGTATTTT
>TRBJ1-4|TRBV5-1|.|once
CASSLGWQGDEKLFF
TGCGCCAGCAGCTTGGGGTGGCAGGGCGACGAAAAACTGTTTTTT
>TRBJ2-1|TRBV3-1/TRBV3-2|.|.
CASSPLNPRGKQNNEQFF
TGTGCCAGCAGCCCACTCAACCCCCGCGGGAAGCAGAACAATGAGCAGTTCTTC
>TRBJ1-2|TRBV29-1|.|once
CSVSADGIYGYTF
TGCAGCGTTTCGGCGGACGGGATCTATGGCTACACCTTC
>TRBJ2-2|TRBV12-3/TRBV12-4|TRBD2|.
CASTPRGAGELFF
TGTGCCAGCACCCCTCGGGGGGCCGGGGAGCTGTTTTTT
>TRBJ1-2|TRBV19|.|.
CASSILAGQVNYGYTF
TGTGCCAGTAGTATATTAGCGGGGCAGGTCAACTATGGCTACACCTTC
>TRBJ1-2|TRBV27|.|.
CASSLSSAGGYTF
TGTGCCAGCAGTTTATCCTCTGCGGGCGGCTACACCTTC
>TRBJ2-3|TRBV4-1|TRBD2|.
CASSQGLAGVGDTQYF
TGCGCCAGCAGCCAGGGACTAGCGGGAGTGGGAGATACGCAGTATTTT
>TRBJ1-6|TRBV4-1|.|.
CASSQADTLRGSYNSPLHF
TGCGCCAGCAGCCAAGCCGATACGCTCCGCGGGAGTTATAATTCACCCCTCCACTTT
>TRBJ2-7|TRBV28|TRBD2|.
CASSLRAGGRVEQYF
TGTGCCAGCAGCTTGCGAGCTGGCGGGAGGGTCGAGCAGTACTTC
>TRBJ1-2|TRBV19|TRBD1|.
CASSSGTGIEYGYTF
TGTGCCAGTAGTTCCGGGACAGGAATCGAGTATGGCTACACCTTC
>TRBJ2-7|TRBV27|.|.
CASSGPGLTNPYEQYF
TGTGCCAGCAGTGGCCCGGGACTTACAAACCCCTACGAGCAGTACTTC
>TRBJ1-1|TRBV19|.|.
CASSPPGSTEAFF
TGTGCCAGTAGTCCTCCAGGGTCCACTGAAGCTTTCTTT
>TRBJ2-1|TRBV7-9|.|.
CASSLQAARPSYNEQFF
TGTGCCAGCAGCTTGCAAGCGGCCCGCCCCTCCTACAATGAGCAGTTCTTC
>TRBJ1-5|TRBV7-9|TRBD1|.
CASSSGQGVQPQHF
TGTGCCAGCAGCAGCGGACAGGGGGTCCAGCCCCAGCATTTT
>TRBJ1-2|TRBV6-5|.|.
CASSYVPRERGTGYTF
TGTGCCAGCAGTTATGTCCCCCGAGAAAGGGGCACTGGCTACACCTTC
>TRBJ1-2|TRBV28|.|.
CASSQTGQLYGYTF
TGTGCCAGCAGTCAGACAGGACAGCTCTATGGCTACACCTTC
>TRBJ2-7|TRBV11-2|TRBD2|.
CASSLVAAGVTYEQYF
TGTGCCAGCAGCTTAGTCGCCGCGGGAGTGACCTACGAGCAGTACTTC
>TRBJ2-1|TRBV5-4|TRBD2|few
CASSLGLAGGEQFF
TGTGCCAGCAGCTTGGGGCTAGCGGGAGGTGAGCAGTTCTTC
>TRBJ1-1|TRBV28|.|.
CAGSRGGNTEAFF
TGTGCCGGAAGTCGGGGGGGAAACACTGAAGCTTTCTTT
>TRBJ1-6|TRBV28|TRBD1|.
CASSPPQDRRYPLHF
TGTGCCAGCAGTCCACCACAGGACAGGCGATACCCCCTCCACTTT
>TRBJ1-2|TRBV10-3|TRBD1|.
CAIRGQGVGYTF
TGTGCCATCAGGGGACAGGGTGTTGGCTACACCTTC
>TRBJ1-2|TRBV2|.|.
CASSGAKDGYTF
TGTGCCAGCAGTGGGGCAAAAGATGGCTACACCTTC
>TRBJ1-2|TRBV5-1|TRBD1|.
CASSNPYGQAGGGYTF
TGCGCCAGCAGCAACCCGTATGGACAGGCCGGGGGTGGCTACACCTTC